Detailed here is one T cell receptor (beta chain). This sample stems from a study of blood T cell repertoires in COVID-19. Study overall: The cDNA or gDNA used as material had been derived from T cells, B-cell-depleted T cells, or PBMCs.

The germline V gene encodes CDR1 SEHNR and CDR2 FQNEAQ (reference sequence). Deletions cut 5 bases from V and 7 bases from J, with 12 bases between. The CDR3 length is 14 residues. Sequencing used immunoSEQ multiplex PCR; TCRdb keeps in-frame clones, though not all of them. The table has roughly 250,000 clones, roughly 93% seen once. This chain uses TRBV7-9 with TRBJ1-6; D remains ambiguous. The sample consisted of PBMCs or T cells enriched from blood (not recorded which). This TCR derives from a woman aged 40 to 50 with acute COVID-19. In DNA, the CDR3 is TGTGCCAGCAGCGTAACAGAACTCAATTCACCCCTCCACTTT. This gives the protein CASSVTELNSPLHF.